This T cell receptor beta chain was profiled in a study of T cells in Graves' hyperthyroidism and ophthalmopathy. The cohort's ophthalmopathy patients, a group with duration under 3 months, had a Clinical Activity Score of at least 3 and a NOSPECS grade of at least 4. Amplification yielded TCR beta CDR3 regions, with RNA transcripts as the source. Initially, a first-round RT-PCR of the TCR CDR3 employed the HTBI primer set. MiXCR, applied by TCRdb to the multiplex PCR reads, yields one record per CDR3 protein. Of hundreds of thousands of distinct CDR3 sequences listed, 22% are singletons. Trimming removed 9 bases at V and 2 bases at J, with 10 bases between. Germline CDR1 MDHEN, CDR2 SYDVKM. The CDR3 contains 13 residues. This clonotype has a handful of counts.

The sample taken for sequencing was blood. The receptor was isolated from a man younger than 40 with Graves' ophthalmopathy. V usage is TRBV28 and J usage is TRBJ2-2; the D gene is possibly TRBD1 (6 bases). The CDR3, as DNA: TGTGCCAGACAGACAGGAAACACCGGGGAGCTGTTTTTT. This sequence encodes CARQTGNTGELFF.